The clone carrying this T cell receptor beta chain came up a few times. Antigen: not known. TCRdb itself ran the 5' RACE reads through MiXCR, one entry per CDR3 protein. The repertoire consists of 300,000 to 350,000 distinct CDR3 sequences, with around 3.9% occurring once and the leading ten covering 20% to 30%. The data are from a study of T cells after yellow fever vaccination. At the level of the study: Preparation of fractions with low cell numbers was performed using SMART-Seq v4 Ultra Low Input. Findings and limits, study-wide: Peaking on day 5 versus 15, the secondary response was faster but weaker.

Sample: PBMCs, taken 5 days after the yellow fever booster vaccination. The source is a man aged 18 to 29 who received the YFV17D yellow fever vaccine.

For the CDR3, the DNA is TGCGCCAGCAGCCAACCGGGAGTCAATGAGCAGTTCTTC. Protein sequence: CASSQPGVNEQFF. The rearrangement uses TRBV4-1 and TRBJ2-1; TRBD2 is a possible D gene (6 bases). The CDR3 is 13 amino acids. V gave up 2 bases and J gave up 6 bases, with 8 bases separating them. CDR1 MGHRA and CDR2 YSYEKL come from the germline V gene.